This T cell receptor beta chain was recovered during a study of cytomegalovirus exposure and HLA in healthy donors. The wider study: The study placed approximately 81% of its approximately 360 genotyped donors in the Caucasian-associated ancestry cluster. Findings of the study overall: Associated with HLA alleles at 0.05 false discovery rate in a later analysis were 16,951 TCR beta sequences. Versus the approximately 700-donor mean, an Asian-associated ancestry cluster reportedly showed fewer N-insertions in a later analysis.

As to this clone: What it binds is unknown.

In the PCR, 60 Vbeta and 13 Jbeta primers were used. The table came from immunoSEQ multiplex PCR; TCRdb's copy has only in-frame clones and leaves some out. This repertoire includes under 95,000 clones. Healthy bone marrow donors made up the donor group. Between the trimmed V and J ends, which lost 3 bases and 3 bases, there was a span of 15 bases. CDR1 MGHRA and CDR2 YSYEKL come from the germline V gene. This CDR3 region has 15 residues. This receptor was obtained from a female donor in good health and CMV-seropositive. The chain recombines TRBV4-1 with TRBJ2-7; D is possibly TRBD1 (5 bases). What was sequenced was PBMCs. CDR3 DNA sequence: TGCGCCAGCAGCCAGAATTCCGGACAAATCTACGAGCAGTACTTC. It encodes CASSQNSGQIYEQYF.